The source of this T cell receptor (beta chain) is a study of blood T cell repertoires in COVID-19. The table came from immunoSEQ multiplex PCR; TCRdb's copy has only in-frame clones and leaves some out. The sample has about 81,000 clones; roughly 86% are singletons. Trimming stripped 11 bases from V and 1 base from J, with 5 bases between. The germline V gene has CDR1 SEHNR and CDR2 FQNEAQ (reference sequence). The CDR3 length is 10 residues. Sequences were obtained from peripheral blood. This chain joins TRBV7-9 and TRBJ1-2; D remains ambiguous. This TCR was sampled from a man in his 70s with acute or convalescent COVID-19. CDR3 protein: CAAGNYGYTF. In DNA form, the CDR3 reads TGTGCCGCGGGTAACTATGGCTACACCTTC.